These 22 T cell receptor beta chains came from one sample sequenced in a study of control samples from healthy donors and cancer patients. Some clones are missing from TCRdb's copy, which holds only in-frame ones; the method was immunoSEQ multiplex PCR. Found here are roughly 120,000 clones, about 92% of them singletons; the top ten hold under 2%. The sequencing sample was made of PBMCs. The receptors here all came from a man aged 50-60 years with head and neck cancer.

The chain combines TRBV4-2 with TRBJ1-2, with D possibly matching TRBD1 (6 bases). Looked up from germline, CDR1 is LGHNA and CDR2 is YNFKEQ. The V gene lost 1 base and the J gene lost 6 bases, with 18 bases spanning the gap. The CDR3 spans 16 residues. CDR3 nucleotide sequence: TGTGCCAGCAGCCAAGCCCCTACGGGGGGGCGGAATGGCTACACCTTC. Amino acid sequence: CASSQAPTGGRNGYTF.

A few counts support this clone. The chain has TRBV28 and TRBJ2-3, with 12 bases identical to TRBD2. Germline V CDR1 and CDR2: MDHEN, SYDVKM. This CDR3 has 19 residues. The V segment lost 7 bases and the J segment 1 base; nucleotides outside the gene matches: 15. As DNA, the CDR3 is TGTGCCAGCACCGGGACAGATACTAGCGGGGGGTGGGGCACAGATACGCAGTATTTT. Residues: CASTGTDTSGGWGTDTQYF.

As to this clone: This specimen includes other DNA sequences encoding the same CDR3. J is TRBJ2-7 and V is TRBV4-2, with D maybe TRBD2 (5 bases). CDR1 and CDR2 (germline): LGHNA, YNFKEQ. The CDR3 extends over 13 amino acids. V lost 0 bases to trimming and J lost 4 bases, with 7 bases between them. For the CDR3, the DNA is TGTGCCAGCAGCCAAGATCGGGGATACGAGCAGTACTTC. Residues: CASSQDRGYEQYF.

The V and J genes are TRBV5-6 and TRBJ2-7, with D possibly called TRBD1 or TRBD2 (5 bases each). The CDR3 is 13 amino acids. Germline assignment: CDR1 SGHDT and CDR2 YYEEEE. V was shortened by 4 bases and J by 0 bases, with 8 bases between the two germline ends. The chain's CDR3 is CASSPGPSYEQYF. CDR3 DNA: TGTGCCAGCAGCCCGGGACCCTCCTACGAGCAGTACTTC.

The rearrangement uses TRBV7-2 and TRBJ1-1; possibly TRBD1 for D (6 bases). The CDR3 spans 15 residues. Trimming stripped 4 bases from V and 0 bases from J, with 12 bases between. CDR1 is SGHTA, CDR2 FQGNSA, per germline. CDR3 in DNA: TGTGCCAGCAGCTCTTACAGGGTGTTGAACACTGAAGCTTTCTTT. This translates into CASSSYRVLNTEAFF.

The rearrangement uses TRBV15 and TRBJ2-7; D gene uncertain. Germline V lookup: CDR1 LNHNV, CDR2 YYDKDF (reference sequence). CDR3 size: 15 residues. Trimming pared 0 bases from V and 2 bases from J, leaving 11 bases between. The CDR3 nucleotides read TGTGCCACCAGCAGAGACCAGGCAGGAACCTACGAGCAGTACTTC. Its protein product is CATSRDQAGTYEQYF.

The gene calls are TRBV7-3 and TRBJ2-1; 10 nucleotides match TRBD1. Trimming at V came to 5 bases and at J to 7 bases, leaving 11 bases not matched to a gene. This CDR3 region has 16 residues. Germline V CDR1 and CDR2: SGHTA, FQGTGA. CDR3 amino acids: CASSLARDRGRNEQFF. CDR3 coding DNA: TGTGCCAGCAGCCTCGCTCGGGACAGGGGTAGAAATGAGCAGTTCTTC.

The chain carries TRBV7-2 and TRBJ2-1; 11 bases fit TRBD2. The germline CDR1 and CDR2 sequences are SGHTA and FQGNSA. The CDR3 covers 15 residues. With V trimmed by 5 bases and J by 7 bases, 7 bases remained unmatched. The CDR3 DNA sequence: TGTGCCAGCAGCGATAGCGGGGGGGGCAAGAATGAGCAGTTCTTC. This gives the protein CASSDSGGGKNEQFF.

The chain combines TRBV28 with TRBJ1-2, with a weak D call TRBD1 (6 bases). The CDR3 loop spans 17 amino acids. V lost 2 bases and J 4 bases, leaving 20 bases between the germline ends. Germline V gene sequence: CDR1 MDHEN, CDR2 SYDVKM. The CDR3 is CASSLGGGGRTIYGYTF. DNA for the CDR3: TGTGCCAGCAGTTTAGGGGGAGGGGGTAGAACGATCTATGGCTACACCTTC.

The chain uses TRBV27 and TRBJ1-6; D unclear. CDR3 length equals 10 residues. CDR1 and CDR2 (germline): MNHEY, SMNVEV (reference sequence). V lost 7 bases to trimming and J lost 10 bases, with 5 bases between them. For the CDR3, the DNA is TGTGCCAGCATTGGCTCACCCCTCCACTTT. Its translation is CASIGSPLHF.

This chain uses TRBV5-1 with TRBJ1-1; D possibly corresponds to TRBD1 (6 bases). Germline CDR1 and CDR2: SGHRS and YFSETQ. The CDR3 runs to 15 residues. V was shortened by 4 bases and J by 1 base, with 14 bases between the two germline ends. CDR3 protein: CASSARTEENTEAFF. DNA of the CDR3: TGCGCCAGCAGCGCCCGGACAGAAGAGAACACTGAAGCTTTCTTT.

The chain links TRBV7-7 to TRBJ1-1, with D unclear. The CDR3 length is 13 residues. V was shortened by 1 base and J by 2 bases, with 5 bases between the two germline ends. Germline V lookup: CDR1 SSHAT, CDR2 FNYEAQ (reference sequence). The CDR3 DNA reads as TGTGCCAGCAGCTTAGACACCAACACTGAAGCTTTCTTT. This encodes CASSLDTNTEAFF. The full variable domain, rest sourced from reference TRBV7-7 and TRBJ1-1, is GAGVSQSPRYKVTKRGQDVTLRCDPISSHATLYWYQQALGQGPEFLTYFNYEAQPDKSGLPSDRFSAERPEGSISTLTIQRTEQRDSAMYRCASSLDTNTEAFFGQGTRLTVV.

The chain has TRBV6-5 and TRBJ1-6; D gene ambiguous. With 7 bases removed from V and 9 bases from J, the gap between germline ends came to 16 bases. This CDR3 is built from 14 residues. Germline V gene lookup returns CDR1 MNHEY and CDR2 SVGAGI. The CDR3 sequence is CASTFGEPTSPLHF. CDR3 DNA sequence: TGTGCCAGCACCTTTGGGGAACCAACTTCACCCCTCCACTTT.

The chain combines TRBV5-1 with TRBJ2-4; tentative D call: TRBD2 (6 bases). CDR3 length equals 14 residues. Germline lookup yields CDR1 SGHRS and CDR2 YFSETQ. V dropped 0 bases and J dropped 8 bases, with 12 bases sitting between them. CDR3: CASSLAGWGDIQYF. CDR3 coding DNA: TGCGCCAGCAGCTTGGCCGGCTGGGGGGACATTCAGTACTTC.

This chain connects TRBV30 to TRBJ2-3; 8 bases align to TRBD2. The CDR3 length is 15 residues. The germline CDR1 and CDR2 sequences are GTSNPN and SVGIG (reference sequence). V lost 3 bases, J lost 3 bases, and 8 bases stayed unmatched. The CDR3 reads CAWSRGGGGTDTQYF. CDR3 bases: TGTGCCTGGAGCCGGGGAGGCGGGGGGACAGATACGCAGTATTTT.

This chain joins TRBV7-2 and TRBJ1-5; TRBD1 aligns across 8 bases. Germline V gene sequence: CDR1 SGHTA, CDR2 FQGNSA. CDR3 size: 16 residues. The J segment lost 7 bases and the V segment lost 1 base, leaving 9 bases of the junction unmatched. CDR3 in amino acids: CASSLGAGGAKQPQHF. The CDR3 bases are TGTGCCAGCAGCTTAGGGGCAGGGGGCGCAAAGCAGCCCCAGCATTTT.

V is TRBV6-5 and J is TRBJ2-1; 9 positions agree with TRBD1. There are 13 residues in the CDR3. The V gene's germline CDR1 is MNHEY and CDR2 SVGAGI. J gave up 6 bases and V 8 bases, and 5 bases lay outside the gene matches. CDR3 amino acids: CASWEDRGNEQFF. CDR3 coding DNA: TGTGCCAGCTGGGAGGACAGGGGCAATGAGCAGTTCTTC.

V is TRBV2 and J is TRBJ2-3; TRBD2 aligns across 8 bases. Germline trimming cut 7 bases from V and 1 base from J; bases unmatched to any gene: 25. The CDR3 is 21 residues long. Germline loops: CDR1 SNHLY, CDR2 FYNNEI. CDR3 DNA sequence: TGTGCCAGCACCCCGAGTCCCCACTCGACGCGCGGGGGGCAGGGCACAGATACGCAGTATTTT. Translated, it gives CASTPSPHSTRGGQGTDTQYF. Variable domain in full (rest from reference TRBV2 and TRBJ2-3): EPEVTQTPSHQVTQMGQEVILRCVPISNHLYFYWYRQILGQKVEFLVSFYNNEISEKSEIFDDQFSVERPDGSNFTLKIRSTKLEDSAMYFCASTPSPHSTRGGQGTDTQYFGPGTRLTVL.

V gene TRBV7-3 combines with J gene TRBJ2-5, with a weak D call TRBD2 (5 bases). This CDR3 has 13 amino acids. Germline V gene sequence: CDR1 SGHTA, CDR2 FQGTGA. The V end was cut by 2 bases, the J end by 2 bases, with 6 bases between. This CDR3 is CASSLGLQETQYF. In DNA, the CDR3 is TGTGCCAGCAGCTTAGGACTGCAAGAGACCCAGTACTTC.

The chain has TRBV21-1 and TRBJ1-1; the D call of TRBD1 is as the table states it, not checked on the DNA. TRBV21-1 is marked as a pseudogene. CDR3 length: 16 amino acids. The CDR3 bases are TGTGCCAGCAGCAAACCCGAACAGGGAGTGAGCACTGAAGCTTTCTTT. Translating gives CASSKPEQGVSTEAFF.

This chain connects TRBV5-1 to TRBJ2-5; D tentatively fits TRBD1 or TRBD2 (5 bases each). The V gene lost 2 bases and the J gene lost 5 bases, with 13 bases spanning the gap. This CDR3 contains 14 residues. Germline V gene lookup returns CDR1 SGHRS and CDR2 YFSETQ. The CDR3 region has the DNA TGCGCCAGCAGCTTACAGGCTAGCATGGAGACCCAGTACTTC. This gives the protein CASSLQASMETQYF.

V usage is TRBV12-3 or TRBV12-4 and J usage is TRBJ2-3, with 8 bases fitting TRBD1. The junction had 2 bases not matched to a gene; V was cut back by 5 bases and J by 7 bases. The CDR3 contains 12 residues. CDR3 in amino acids: CASSTGGNTQYF. The CDR3 nucleotides are TGTGCCAGCAGTACAGGGGGAAATACGCAGTATTTT.